This TCR beta chain was observed in a study of cytomegalovirus exposure and HLA in healthy donors. The CDR3 has 15 residues. Germline V gene sequence: CDR1 MNHNS, CDR2 SASEGT. V lost 8 bases, J lost 1 base, and 9 bases stayed unmatched. The study ran its PCR with 60 Vbeta and 13 Jbeta primers. Generated by immunoSEQ multiplex PCR, the TCRdb table keeps only in-frame clones and is missing some. The sample has approximately 73,000 clones, approximately 57% seen once. The clonotype comes from a man in his thirties or forties in good health and CMV-seropositive. This chain joins TRBV6-1 and TRBJ2-7; 9 positions agree with TRBD1. The sequencing sample was made of PBMCs. CDR3 sequence (DNA): TGTGCCAGCCAAGTACAGGGGGCCTATTCCTACGAGCAGTACTTC. It codes for CASQVQGAYSYEQYF.